Listed here is a single T cell receptor (beta chain). This clone was seen just once. Its antigen is still unknown. The germline gene is not matched at one end of the junction; a read error may be the cause. This sample is part of a study of cytomegalovirus exposure and HLA in healthy donors listed by TCRdb under 2017. Notes on the research overall: According to a later analysis, one platform produced both the 110 or so validation repertoires and the 550 to 800 repertoires of the first cohort. To predict cytomegalovirus infection status, the study combined high-throughput TCR immunosequencing, statistical association of individual TCRs with disease status, and machine learning. Besides the first cohort of 500 to 700 subjects, a separate validation cohort made up of about 120 different subjects was used. The study aimed to test whether cataloging public T cell receptors could reveal signatures of past pathogen exposure. What the study reported, not specific to this receptor: In vitro tests confirmed that a few of the cytomegalovirus-associated TCR beta chains recognize cytomegalovirus antigens. A later analysis had no HLA typing for the validation cohort, so co-occurrence there was scored across all 130 or so repertoires. Cytomegalovirus status was reported to be diagnosed by the classifier with high specificity and sensitivity in both the original and validation cohorts. In a later analysis, TCRs clustered in the first cohort were found to also tend to co-occur in the roughly 120 validation repertoires, with approximately 94% of cluster scores above 0. Most TCR sequences were observed very rarely across donors, whereas some public TCRs were present in many individuals. The study gave a list of 150 to 200 TCR beta chains associated with cytomegalovirus. The authors suggested that the approach could potentially be extended to other disease states and immunological phenotypes.

The donors belonged to the validation cohort of 120 subjects, which was separate from the roughly 670-subject first cohort. Library preparation was by the immunoSEQ multiplex PCR assay. For the original study's pipeline: To diagnose cytomegalovirus status from the catalog of TCR beta chain sequences, a statistical classification framework was built. TCRdb provides this immuneACCESS table in a form limited to in-frame rearrangements. Some clones are lacking; in checked studies, under half of them reflect an unresolved V gene, and why the rest are absent is not known. V and J calls plus clone size are reproduced from that table; the DNA served to infer D and trimming. The sample contains roughly 260,000 clones, just under 90% of them found a single time. Approximately 2.5% of the sample is taken by the ten largest. The sample comprised PBMCs. The receptor comes from a man aged 18 to 29 in good health and CMV-seronegative.

The DNA sequence is given as TGCGCCAGCAGTGGAGGTCTAGCCCCCTCAGATCCGCAGTATTTT. Translation gives CASSGGLAPSDPQYF. The chain couples TRBV10-1 to TRBJ2-3; D gene: possibly TRBD2, on 5 matching bases. CDR1 and CDR2 were assigned from the germline V gene (reference sequence) as WNHNN and SYGVQD. From cysteine to phenylalanine, the CDR3 is 15 amino acids long. The sequence is cut down to CDR3 DNA, 45 bases in frame from base 1.